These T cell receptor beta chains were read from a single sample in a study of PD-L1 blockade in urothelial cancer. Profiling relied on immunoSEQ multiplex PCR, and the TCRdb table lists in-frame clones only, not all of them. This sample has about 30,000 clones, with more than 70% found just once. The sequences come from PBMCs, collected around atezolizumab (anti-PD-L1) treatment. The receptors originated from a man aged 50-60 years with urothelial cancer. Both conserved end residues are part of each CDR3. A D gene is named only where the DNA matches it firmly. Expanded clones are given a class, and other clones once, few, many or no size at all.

CDR3 DNA: TGTGCCAGTAGTATAGCTCCTAGCGACTACGAGCAGTACTTC
CDR3 protein: CASSIAPSDYEQYF
clone size: once
J gene: TRBJ2-7
D gene: NA
V gene: TRBV19

CDR3 DNA: TGCGCCAGCAGCCTAGGACTAGCGGGGGGCCTCTCCCAAGAGACCCAGTACTTC
CDR3 protein: CASSLGLAGGLSQETQYF
clone size: NA
J gene: TRBJ2-5
D gene: TRBD2
V gene: TRBV5-1

CDR3 DNA: TGTGCCAGCAGTCCTACCGGGACTTCGGGCTACGAGCAGTACTTC
CDR3 protein: CASSPTGTSGYEQYF
clone size: NA
J gene: TRBJ2-7
D gene: NA
V gene: TRBV6-6

CDR3 DNA: TGTGCCAGCAGCCCGGACCCCCGGACTGGGGCTGGGGCCAACGTCCTGACTTTC
CDR3 protein: CASSPDPRTGAGANVLTF
clone size: NA
J gene: TRBJ2-6
D gene: NA
V gene: TRBV9

CDR3 DNA: TGTGCCTGGAGTATTAGGGGGACAGAGAACACTGAAGCTTTCTTT
CDR3 protein: CAWSIRGTENTEAFF
clone size: NA
J gene: TRBJ1-1
D gene: TRBD1
V gene: TRBV30

CDR3 DNA: TGTGCCAGCAGCCCCTTCTCCGGGGAGCTGTTTTTT
CDR3 protein: CASSPFSGELFF
clone size: NA
J gene: TRBJ2-2
D gene: NA
V gene: TRBV5-5

CDR3 DNA: TGCGCCAGCAGCGGTTTCGGGACATCCTATGGCTACACCTTC
CDR3 protein: CASSGFGTSYGYTF
clone size: NA
J gene: TRBJ1-2
D gene: NA
V gene: TRBV5-1

CDR3 DNA: TGCGCCAGCAGTGATGACCCCGGGACAGGGTACAATGAGCAGTTCTTC
CDR3 protein: CASSDDPGTGYNEQFF
clone size: NA
J gene: TRBJ2-1
D gene: TRBD1
V gene: TRBV10-1

CDR3 DNA: TGTGCCAGCAGCTTAATCCCACGGGACGAGCAGTACTTC
CDR3 protein: CASSLIPRDEQYF
clone size: NA
J gene: TRBJ2-7
D gene: NA
V gene: TRBV11-2

CDR3 DNA: TGTGCCAGCAGCACCGGGACAATAATCCGGAATACGCAGTATTTT
CDR3 protein: CASSTGTIIRNTQYF
clone size: NA
J gene: TRBJ2-3
D gene: NA
V gene: TRBV7-9

CDR3 DNA: TGTGCCAGCAGATCGCAGGGGGCCGTAAACACCATATATTTT
CDR3 protein: CASRSQGAVNTIYF
clone size: NA
J gene: TRBJ1-3
D gene: TRBD1
V gene: TRBV6-5

CDR3 DNA: TGCGCCAGCAGTGAGGGGCCTCGGACAGCCCTTTCCTACGAGCAGTACTTC
CDR3 protein: CASSEGPRTALSYEQYF
clone size: NA
J gene: TRBJ2-7
D gene: NA
V gene: TRBV10-2

CDR3 DNA: TGTGCCAGTAGTATAGTACAGGGGAACACTGAAGCTTTCTTT
CDR3 protein: CASSIVQGNTEAFF
clone size: NA
J gene: TRBJ1-1
D gene: NA
V gene: TRBV19

CDR3 DNA: TGTGCCAGCAGCCAAGATTCCATCAGGAGGGGGACCCAGTACTTC
CDR3 protein: CASSQDSIRRGTQYF
clone size: NA
J gene: TRBJ2-5
D gene: NA
V gene: TRBV14

CDR3 DNA: TGTGCCTGGAGTCCTGAGACAGGGAGAAGCAATCAGCCCCAGCATTTT
CDR3 protein: CAWSPETGRSNQPQHF
clone size: NA
J gene: TRBJ1-5
D gene: TRBD1
V gene: TRBV30

CDR3 DNA: TGTGCCAGCAGGACGGGACAGGGGGACCCCACAGATACGCAGTATTTT
CDR3 protein: CASRTGQGDPTDTQYF
clone size: NA
J gene: TRBJ2-3
D gene: TRBD1
V gene: TRBV7-2

CDR3 DNA: TGTGCCAGCAGTGAGTCGGGACAGTGGAGCACCGGGGAGCTGTTTTTT
CDR3 protein: CASSESGQWSTGELFF
clone size: few
J gene: TRBJ2-2
D gene: TRBD1
V gene: TRBV6-4

CDR3 DNA: TGTGCCAGCAGCGTAGGGGGAGGGACAGGGAAGGGCACTGAAGCTTTCTTT
CDR3 protein: CASSVGGGTGKGTEAFF
clone size: NA
J gene: TRBJ1-1
D gene: TRBD1
V gene: TRBV9

CDR3 DNA: TGTGCCAGCAGGCCTAGCGGGGGGTTGGCAGATACGCAGTATTTT
CDR3 protein: CASRPSGGLADTQYF
clone size: NA
J gene: TRBJ2-3
D gene: TRBD2
V gene: TRBV6-5

CDR3 DNA: TGTGCCAGTAGTATCCAGGGCACAGGGGGCAGTCAGCCCCAGCATTTT
CDR3 protein: CASSIQGTGGSQPQHF
clone size: once
J gene: TRBJ1-5
D gene: TRBD1
V gene: TRBV19

CDR3 DNA: TGTGCCAGCAGCTTAGCTTCAGGGAGGGTAGCGGGAGTCACAGATACGCAGTATTTT
CDR3 protein: CASSLASGRVAGVTDTQYF
clone size: NA
J gene: TRBJ2-3
D gene: TRBD2
V gene: TRBV11-2

CDR3 DNA: TGCGCCAGCAGCACGTGGACAGGGGCGAATGAGCAGTTCTTC
CDR3 protein: CASSTWTGANEQFF
clone size: NA
J gene: TRBJ2-1
D gene: TRBD1
V gene: TRBV5-1

CDR3 DNA: TGTGCCAGCAGCCACACAGGGTGGAACACCGGGGAGCTGTTTTTT
CDR3 protein: CASSHTGWNTGELFF
clone size: NA
J gene: TRBJ2-2
D gene: NA
V gene: TRBV27

CDR3 DNA: TGTGCCAGCAGTTCGAAGGGACTAGCGGGAGGGCAAAGCGGGGAGCTGTTTTTT
CDR3 protein: CASSSKGLAGGQSGELFF
clone size: once
J gene: TRBJ2-2
D gene: TRBD2
V gene: TRBV25-1

CDR3 DNA: TGCGCCAGCAGCTTGGCCCAGGGTTACACTGAAGCTTTCTTT
CDR3 protein: CASSLAQGYTEAFF
clone size: few
J gene: TRBJ1-1
D gene: NA
V gene: TRBV5-1

CDR3 DNA: TGTGCCTGGAGTTCCCCTAGCGGGAGGGCCCTGCGGCAGTTCTTC
CDR3 protein: CAWSSPSGRALRQFF
clone size: NA
J gene: TRBJ2-1
D gene: TRBD2
V gene: TRBV30

CDR3 DNA: TGTGCCAGCAGTAAACTAGCGGGAGTAACAGAGACCCAGTACTTC
CDR3 protein: CASSKLAGVTETQYF
clone size: once
J gene: TRBJ2-5
D gene: TRBD2
V gene: TRBV25-1

CDR3 DNA: TGTGCCAGCAGTGACACGGACAGGGGTGGGCCCCAGCATTTT
CDR3 protein: CASSDTDRGGPQHF
clone size: few
J gene: TRBJ1-5
D gene: TRBD1
V gene: TRBV6-4

CDR3 DNA: TGTGCCAGTACGGGGGGGACAATGGAGCAGTTCTTC
CDR3 protein: CASTGGTMEQFF
clone size: once
J gene: TRBJ2-1
D gene: TRBD2
V gene: TRBV27

CDR3 DNA: TGTGCCAGCAGCTCACCGGGACAGAGATACTACGAGCAGTACTTC
CDR3 protein: CASSSPGQRYYEQYF
clone size: NA
J gene: TRBJ2-7
D gene: TRBD1
V gene: TRBV7-2

CDR3 DNA: TGTGCCACCAGCAGAGAAGCGCGGGGGAACTATGGCTACACCTTC
CDR3 protein: CATSREARGNYGYTF
clone size: few
J gene: TRBJ1-2
D gene: NA
V gene: TRBV15

CDR3 DNA: TGTGCCAGTAGTATAGGGCTAGCGGGAGGGTACAATGAGCAGTTCTTC
CDR3 protein: CASSIGLAGGYNEQFF
clone size: NA
J gene: TRBJ2-1
D gene: TRBD2
V gene: TRBV19

CDR3 DNA: TGTGCTAGTGGTTTGCCATTACAGGGGGCGGATGGCTACACCTTC
CDR3 protein: CASGLPLQGADGYTF
clone size: NA
J gene: TRBJ1-2
D gene: TRBD1
V gene: TRBV12-5

CDR3 DNA: TGCGCCAGCACCTCCGGGACAGGGGGCGCGGATACGCAGTATTTT
CDR3 protein: CASTSGTGGADTQYF
clone size: NA
J gene: TRBJ2-3
D gene: TRBD1
V gene: TRBV5-1

CDR3 DNA: TGTGCCAGCAGCTCTAACCAAGAGACCCAGTACTTC
CDR3 protein: CASSSNQETQYF
clone size: NA
J gene: TRBJ2-5
D gene: NA
V gene: TRBV7-3

CDR3 DNA: TGTGCCAGCTCCTTAAACAGTCCTATCGGCTCTGTGGCCAACGTCCTGACTTTC
CDR3 protein: CASSLNSPIGSVANVLTF
clone size: NA
J gene: TRBJ2-6
D gene: NA
V gene: TRBV18

CDR3 DNA: TGTGCCAGCAGCTTCGGGGCCGGGACAGGGTCGGGGTATAGCAATCAGCCCCAGCATTTT
CDR3 protein: CASSFGAGTGSGYSNQPQHF
clone size: NA
J gene: TRBJ1-5
D gene: TRBD1
V gene: TRBV5-5

CDR3 DNA: TGCGCCAGCAGCAGAGGAATCACAACGACAGGGTCCTACGAGCAGTACTTC
CDR3 protein: CASSRGITTTGSYEQYF
clone size: NA
J gene: TRBJ2-7
D gene: TRBD1
V gene: TRBV5-1

CDR3 DNA: TGTGCCACAGGGCAGGGGGCGAGCACCGGGGAGCTGTTTTTT
CDR3 protein: CATGQGASTGELFF
clone size: NA
J gene: TRBJ2-2
D gene: TRBD1
V gene: TRBV2

CDR3 DNA: TGTGCCAGCAGTCCCGGGACAGGGATATTCGGCGAGCAGTACTTC
CDR3 protein: CASSPGTGIFGEQYF
clone size: NA
J gene: TRBJ2-7
D gene: TRBD1
V gene: TRBV6-6

CDR3 DNA: TGCAGCGCCGGGACTAGCGGGGATTACAATGAGCAGTTCTTC
CDR3 protein: CSAGTSGDYNEQFF
clone size: NA
J gene: TRBJ2-1
D gene: TRBD2
V gene: TRBV29-1

CDR3 DNA: TGTGCCAGCAGCTCAGACCCGGGACAGGCGTCCCAAGAGACCCAGTACTTC
CDR3 protein: CASSSDPGQASQETQYF
clone size: NA
J gene: TRBJ2-5
D gene: TRBD1
V gene: TRBV5-4

CDR3 DNA: TGTGCCAGCAGCCGGACAGGGCTGTCCCGCAGGAGCAATCAGCCCCAGCATTTT
CDR3 protein: CASSRTGLSRRSNQPQHF
clone size: NA
J gene: TRBJ1-5
D gene: TRBD1
V gene: TRBV5-6

CDR3 DNA: TGCAGCGTTGCGGGACAGGGTTCCTACGAGCAGTACTTC
CDR3 protein: CSVAGQGSYEQYF
clone size: NA
J gene: TRBJ2-7
D gene: TRBD1
V gene: TRBV29-1

CDR3 DNA: TGTGCCAGCTCTCCCGGACAGACCTACGAGCAGTACTTC
CDR3 protein: CASSPGQTYEQYF
clone size: NA
J gene: TRBJ2-7
D gene: NA
V gene: TRBV18

CDR3 DNA: TGTGCCAGCAGTCCTAAGTGGGGACTAGGCAGACATAAGCAGTTCTTC
CDR3 protein: CASSPKWGLGRHKQFF
clone size: few
J gene: TRBJ2-1
D gene: TRBD2
V gene: TRBV2

CDR3 DNA: TGTGCCAGCAGCAAACGGACTAGCGGGAGGTCCGTAGCCAAAAACATTCAGTACTTC
CDR3 protein: CASSKRTSGRSVAKNIQYF
clone size: NA
J gene: TRBJ2-4
D gene: NA
V gene: TRBV21-1

CDR3 DNA: TGTGCCAGCAGCTTGGAGGGAGGGGGTATCTACGAGCAGTACTTC
CDR3 protein: CASSLEGGGIYEQYF
clone size: NA
J gene: TRBJ2-7
D gene: NA
V gene: TRBV5-5

CDR3 DNA: TGTGCCTGGAGTCCTGCCTACGAGCAGTACTTC
CDR3 protein: CAWSPAYEQYF
clone size: NA
J gene: TRBJ2-7
D gene: NA
V gene: TRBV30

CDR3 DNA: TGTGCCAGCAGCGTAGGTCCCGGGACAGGGATGAGCTCCTACAATGAGCAGTTCTTC
CDR3 protein: CASSVGPGTGMSSYNEQFF
clone size: NA
J gene: TRBJ2-1
D gene: TRBD1
V gene: TRBV9

CDR3 DNA: TGCGCCAGCAGCTTGGTACCGGGCACTGAAGCTTTCTTT
CDR3 protein: CASSLVPGTEAFF
clone size: NA
J gene: TRBJ1-1
D gene: NA
V gene: TRBV5-1

CDR3 DNA: TGCGCCAGCAGCTTAGGAGGGTTTTCCTACAATGAGCAGTTCTTC
CDR3 protein: CASSLGGFSYNEQFF
clone size: once
J gene: TRBJ2-1
D gene: NA
V gene: TRBV5-1

CDR3 DNA: TGTGCCAGCAGCCGTGGGACAGGGGTTACCGGGGAGCTGTTTTTT
CDR3 protein: CASSRGTGVTGELFF
clone size: NA
J gene: TRBJ2-2
D gene: TRBD1
V gene: TRBV7-8

CDR3 DNA: TGTGCCAGCAGCTGGGCGGGAAACTATGGCTACACCTTC
CDR3 protein: CASSWAGNYGYTF
clone size: NA
J gene: TRBJ1-2
D gene: NA
V gene: TRBV7-9

CDR3 DNA: TGTGCCAGCAGCTCACAGGGGGCAGGCTCGACTGGAAACACCATATATTTT
CDR3 protein: CASSSQGAGSTGNTIYF
clone size: NA
J gene: TRBJ1-3
D gene: TRBD1
V gene: TRBV7-2

CDR3 DNA: TGTGCCAGCAGCTTAGCACTAGCGGGCTACTACAATGAGCAGTTCTTC
CDR3 protein: CASSLALAGYYNEQFF
clone size: NA
J gene: TRBJ2-1
D gene: TRBD2
V gene: TRBV7-2

CDR3 DNA: TGTGCCAGTAGTGCCCAGGGGTCTTTTTTGTCAGATACGCAGTATTTT
CDR3 protein: CASSAQGSFLSDTQYF
clone size: NA
J gene: TRBJ2-3
D gene: NA
V gene: TRBV19

CDR3 DNA: TGTGCCAGCAGCGTAGATCAACTGCTAGCGGGATTGAGCACAGATACGCAGTATTTT
CDR3 protein: CASSVDQLLAGLSTDTQYF
clone size: NA
J gene: TRBJ2-3
D gene: TRBD2
V gene: TRBV9

CDR3 DNA: TGCGCCAGCAGCTCGGGACTAGCGGACTACGAGCAGTACTTC
CDR3 protein: CASSSGLADYEQYF
clone size: NA
J gene: TRBJ2-7
D gene: TRBD2
V gene: TRBV5-1